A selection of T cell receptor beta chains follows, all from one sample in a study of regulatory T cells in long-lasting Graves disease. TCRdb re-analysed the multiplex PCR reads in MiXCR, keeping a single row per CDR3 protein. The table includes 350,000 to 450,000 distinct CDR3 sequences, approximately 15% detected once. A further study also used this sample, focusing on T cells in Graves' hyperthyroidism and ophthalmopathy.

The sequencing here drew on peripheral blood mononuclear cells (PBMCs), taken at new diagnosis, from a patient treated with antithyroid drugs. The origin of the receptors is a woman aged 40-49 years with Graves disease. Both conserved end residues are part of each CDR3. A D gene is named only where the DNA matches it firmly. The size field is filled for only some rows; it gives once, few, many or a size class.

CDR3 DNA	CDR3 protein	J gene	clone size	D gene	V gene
TGTGCCAGTAGTACCAGTATAACAGGGCGCACCGGGGAGCTGTTTTTT	CASSTSITGRTGELFF	TRBJ2-2	NA	NA	TRBV19
TGCGCCAGCAGTGGGACGGGCTACCTCAACTCCTACGAGCAGTACTTC	CASSGTGYLNSYEQYF	TRBJ2-7	many	NA	TRBV10-2
TGTGCCAGTAGTGGGACAGGGGTCGGGGAGACCCAGTACTTC	CASSGTGVGETQYF	TRBJ2-5	many	TRBD1	TRBV19
TGTGCCAGCAGCACACAGGGGAACTTTAACTATGGCTACACCTTC	CASSTQGNFNYGYTF	TRBJ1-2	many	TRBD1	TRBV13
TGCGCCAGCAGTCCGGACAGGGGAGTCGGTAATTCACCCCTCCACTTT	CASSPDRGVGNSPLHF	TRBJ1-6	NA	TRBD1	TRBV5-1
TGTGCCAGCAGTATAGCGGGAGGGTTCTACAATGAGCAGTTCTTC	CASSIAGGFYNEQFF	TRBJ2-1	many	TRBD2	TRBV12-3/TRBV12-4
TGTGCCAGCAGTTTGGGAAGGGACAGGGCTAACACTGAAGCTTTCTTT	CASSLGRDRANTEAFF	TRBJ1-1	many	TRBD1	TRBV12-3/TRBV12-4
TGTGCCAGCAGTTCCGACAGGGAAGGAGCTCAGCCCCAGCATTTT	CASSSDREGAQPQHF	TRBJ1-5	many	TRBD1	TRBV28
TGTGCCAGCAGTCCCGAGGGGGACGGCTATGGCTACACCTTC	CASSPEGDGYGYTF	TRBJ1-2	many	NA	TRBV6-4
TGTGCCAGCAGTTATATTCCCACTAGCGGGAATCACAATGAGCAGTTCTTC	CASSYIPTSGNHNEQFF	TRBJ2-1	NA	TRBD2	TRBV6-9
TGTGCCAGCAGTGGTCGACAGATGAACTACGAGCAGTACTTC	CASSGRQMNYEQYF	TRBJ2-7	many	NA	TRBV2
TGTGCCAGTAGTATACAGACCGGGGAGACCCAGTACTTC	CASSIQTGETQYF	TRBJ2-5	NA	NA	TRBV19
TGTGCCAGCAGAAAGGGGCTCCAAGAGACCCAGTACTTC	CASRKGLQETQYF	TRBJ2-5	few	NA	TRBV12-3/TRBV12-4
TGTGCCAGCAGCTACGGGCCCCCCACGCACTACGAGCAGTACTTC	CASSYGPPTHYEQYF	TRBJ2-7	few	NA	TRBV5-4
TGTGCCAGCACCCCGACCTTGGCGGGGGCGTCCTACGAGCAGTACTTC	CASTPTLAGASYEQYF	TRBJ2-7	few	NA	TRBV6-2/TRBV6-3
TGTGCCAGCAGTGTAACAGGGGTAGGGCCCCAGCATTTT	CASSVTGVGPQHF	TRBJ1-5	few	TRBD1	TRBV6-1
TGTGCCTGGCGCCGTCGATTGGGGCAAGAGACCCAGTACTTC	CAWRRRLGQETQYF	TRBJ2-5	NA	NA	TRBV30
TGCAGCGTTGAAGAGGGACCATCGCCCTACAATGAGCAGTTCTTC	CSVEEGPSPYNEQFF	TRBJ2-1	NA	NA	TRBV29-1
TGTGCCAGCAGTTTCTCCGGATTCTCCTACGAGCAGTACTTC	CASSFSGFSYEQYF	TRBJ2-7	many	NA	TRBV28
TGTGCCAGCAGCTTATTAAGGGCCTACGAGCAGTACTTC	CASSLLRAYEQYF	TRBJ2-7	many	NA	TRBV11-3
TGTGCCAGCAGTTTTTTGCGTGTTGGTGAGACCCAGTACTTC	CASSFLRVGETQYF	TRBJ2-5	many	NA	TRBV12-3/TRBV12-4
TGTGCCAGCAGCTTAGCGACAGTAAGCACAGATACGCAGTATTTT	CASSLATVSTDTQYF	TRBJ2-3	many	NA	TRBV7-9
TGTGCCAGCAGTCCAACCGGGACCTTTTATTCTGGGGCCAACGTCCTGACTTTC	CASSPTGTFYSGANVLTF	TRBJ2-6	many	NA	TRBV27
TGTGCCAGCAGTAGCTTCTCCACCCACAATGAGCAGTTCTTC	CASSSFSTHNEQFF	TRBJ2-1	many	NA	TRBV27
TGTGCCAGCAGGCAGGTCAACACCGGGGAGCTGTTTTTT	CASRQVNTGELFF	TRBJ2-2	many	NA	TRBV2
TGTGCCAGCAGCTTACGCTCCGGGACAGGGTACGAGACCCAGTACTTC	CASSLRSGTGYETQYF	TRBJ2-5	many	TRBD1	TRBV3-1
TGCAGTGCTAGAGACGGGACAGGGGGTAATCAGCCCCAGCATTTT	CSARDGTGGNQPQHF	TRBJ1-5	few	TRBD1	TRBV20-1
TGTGCCAGCAGCTTTCTCGGGACTAGCGGGATGTACGAGCAGTACTTC	CASSFLGTSGMYEQYF	TRBJ2-7	few	TRBD2	TRBV7-8
TGTGCCAGCAGCTCTAGCGGGACCTACAATGGGCAGTTCTTC	CASSSSGTYNGQFF	TRBJ2-1	many	TRBD2	TRBV11-2
TGTGCCAGCAGTCCCCGACTTCCCTCCTATAATTCACCCCTCCACTTT	CASSPRLPSYNSPLHF	TRBJ1-6	many	NA	TRBV27
TGTGCCAGCAGCTCCCTCGGGGGGGGGCATTCACCCCTCCACTTT	CASSSLGGGHSPLHF	TRBJ1-6	many	NA	TRBV5-4
TGCAGCGCCTCGGACATGAGCTCCTACGAGCAGTACTTC	CSASDMSSYEQYF	TRBJ2-7	NA	NA	TRBV29-1
TGTGCCAGCAGTTCCCTGACCATCACAGATACGCAGTATTTT	CASSSLTITDTQYF	TRBJ2-3	many	NA	TRBV12-3/TRBV12-4